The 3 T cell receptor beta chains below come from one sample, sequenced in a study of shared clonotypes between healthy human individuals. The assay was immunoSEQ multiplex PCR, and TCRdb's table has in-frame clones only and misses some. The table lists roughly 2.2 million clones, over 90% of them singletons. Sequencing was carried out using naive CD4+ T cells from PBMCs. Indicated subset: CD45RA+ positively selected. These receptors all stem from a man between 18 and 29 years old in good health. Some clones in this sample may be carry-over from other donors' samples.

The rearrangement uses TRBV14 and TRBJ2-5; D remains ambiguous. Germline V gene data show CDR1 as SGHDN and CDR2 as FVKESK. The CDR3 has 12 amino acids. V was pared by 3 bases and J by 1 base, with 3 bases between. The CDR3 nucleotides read TGTGCCAGCAGCCAGGTCCAAGAGACCCAGTACTTC. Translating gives CASSQVQETQYF.

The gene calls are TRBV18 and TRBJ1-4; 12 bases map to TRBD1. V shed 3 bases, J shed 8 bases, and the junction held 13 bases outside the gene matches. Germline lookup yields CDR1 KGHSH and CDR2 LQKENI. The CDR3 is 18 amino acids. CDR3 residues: CASSPTRGTGGTKEKLFF. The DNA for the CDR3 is TGTGCCAGCTCACCCACCCGGGGGACAGGGGGCACGAAGGAAAAACTGTTTTTT. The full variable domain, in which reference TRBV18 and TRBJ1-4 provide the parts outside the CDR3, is NAGVMQNPRHLVRRRGQEARLRCSPMKGHSHVYWYRQLPEEGLKFMVYLQKENIIDESGMPKERFSAEFPKEGPSILRIQQVVRGDSAAYFCASSPTRGTGGTKEKLFFGSGTQLSVL.

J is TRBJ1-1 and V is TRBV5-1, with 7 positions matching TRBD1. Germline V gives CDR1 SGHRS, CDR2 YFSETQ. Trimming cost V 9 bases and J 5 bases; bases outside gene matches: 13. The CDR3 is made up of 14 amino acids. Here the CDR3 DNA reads TGCGCCACCCAGGTAGAACAGGGGAGAACTGAAGCTTTCTTT. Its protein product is CATQVEQGRTEAFF.